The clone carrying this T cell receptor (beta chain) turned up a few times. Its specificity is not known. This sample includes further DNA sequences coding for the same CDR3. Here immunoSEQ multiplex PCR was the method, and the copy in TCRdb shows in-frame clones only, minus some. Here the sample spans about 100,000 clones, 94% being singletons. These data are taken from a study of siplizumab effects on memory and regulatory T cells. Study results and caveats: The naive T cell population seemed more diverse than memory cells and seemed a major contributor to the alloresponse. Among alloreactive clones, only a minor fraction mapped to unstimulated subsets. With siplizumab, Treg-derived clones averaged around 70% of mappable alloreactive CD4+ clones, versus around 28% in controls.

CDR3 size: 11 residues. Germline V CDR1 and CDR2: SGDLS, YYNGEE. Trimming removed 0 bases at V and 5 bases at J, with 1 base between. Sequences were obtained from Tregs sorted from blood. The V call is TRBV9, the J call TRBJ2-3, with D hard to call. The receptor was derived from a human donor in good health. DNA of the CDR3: TGTGCCAGCAGCGTAGGAGATACGCAGTATTTT. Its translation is CASSVGDTQYF.